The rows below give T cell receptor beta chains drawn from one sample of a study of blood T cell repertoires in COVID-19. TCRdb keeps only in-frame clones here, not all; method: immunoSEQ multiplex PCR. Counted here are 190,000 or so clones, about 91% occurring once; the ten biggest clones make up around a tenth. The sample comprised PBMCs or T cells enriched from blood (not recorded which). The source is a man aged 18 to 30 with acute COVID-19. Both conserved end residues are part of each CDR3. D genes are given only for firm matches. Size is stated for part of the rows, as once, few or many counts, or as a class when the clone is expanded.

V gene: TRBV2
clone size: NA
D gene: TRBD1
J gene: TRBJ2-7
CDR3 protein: CASNSISGTGKQYF
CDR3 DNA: TGTGCCAGCAACTCCATTTCCGGGACAGGGAAACAGTACTTC

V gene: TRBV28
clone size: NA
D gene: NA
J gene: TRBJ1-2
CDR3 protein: CASSLSYGYTF
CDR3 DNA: TGTGCCAGCAGTTTGAGCTATGGCTACACCTTC

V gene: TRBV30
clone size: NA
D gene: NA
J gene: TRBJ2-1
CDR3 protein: CAWSDGDYGNEQFF
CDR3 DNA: TGTGCCTGGAGTGACGGTGACTACGGGAATGAGCAGTTCTTC

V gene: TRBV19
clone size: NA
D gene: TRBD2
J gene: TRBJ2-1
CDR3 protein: CASSILADDNEQFF
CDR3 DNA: TGTGCCAGTAGTATTCTAGCGGACGACAATGAGCAGTTCTTC

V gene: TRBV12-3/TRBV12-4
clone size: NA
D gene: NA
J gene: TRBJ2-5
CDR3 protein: CASRATQYF
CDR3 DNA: TGTGCCAGCAGGGCGACCCAGTACTTC

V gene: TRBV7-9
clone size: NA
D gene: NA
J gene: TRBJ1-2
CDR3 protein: CASSQQALYGYTF
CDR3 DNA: TGTGCCAGCAGCCAACAGGCCCTCTATGGCTACACCTTC

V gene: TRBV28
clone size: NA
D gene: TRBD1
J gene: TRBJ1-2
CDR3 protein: CASSSTGVGGYTF
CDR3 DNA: TGTGCCAGCAGTTCCACAGGGGTGGGTGGCTACACCTTC

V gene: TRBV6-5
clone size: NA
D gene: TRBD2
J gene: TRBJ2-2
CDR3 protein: CASNLAGNTGELFF
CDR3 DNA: TGTGCCAGTAATCTAGCGGGGAACACCGGGGAGCTGTTTTTT

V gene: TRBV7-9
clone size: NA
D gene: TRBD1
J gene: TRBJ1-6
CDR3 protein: CASSLVGQGTSPLHF
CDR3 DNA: TGTGCCAGCAGCTTAGTAGGACAGGGGACTTCACCCCTCCACTTT

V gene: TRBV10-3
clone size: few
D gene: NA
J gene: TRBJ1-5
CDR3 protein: CAISEQGQGKRPQHF
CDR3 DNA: TGTGCCATCAGCGAACAGGGTCAGGGGAAGCGGCCCCAGCATTTT

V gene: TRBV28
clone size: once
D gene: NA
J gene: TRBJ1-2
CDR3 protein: CASSRTGGVYGYTF
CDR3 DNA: TGTGCCAGCAGCAGGACTGGGGGCGTCTATGGCTACACCTTC

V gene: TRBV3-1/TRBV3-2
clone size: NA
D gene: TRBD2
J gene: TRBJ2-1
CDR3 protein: CASSPRLAGVPYNEQFF
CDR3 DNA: TGTGCCAGCAGCCCTCGGCTAGCGGGTGTCCCCTACAATGAGCAGTTCTTC

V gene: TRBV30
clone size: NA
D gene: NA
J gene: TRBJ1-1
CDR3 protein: CACYRENTEAFF
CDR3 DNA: TGTGCCTGCTACCGGGAAAACACTGAAGCTTTCTTT

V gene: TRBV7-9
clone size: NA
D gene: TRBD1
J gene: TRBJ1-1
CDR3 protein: CASSFPGTGNTEAFF
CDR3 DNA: TGTGCCAGCAGTTTCCCCGGGACAGGGAACACTGAAGCTTTCTTT

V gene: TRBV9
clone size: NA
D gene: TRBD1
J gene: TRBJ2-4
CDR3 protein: CASSVEGDRLNIQYF
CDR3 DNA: TGTGCCAGCAGCGTAGAGGGGGACAGGTTGAACATTCAGTACTTC

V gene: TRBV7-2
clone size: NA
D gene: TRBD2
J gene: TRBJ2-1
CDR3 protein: CASSSRTSFEQFF
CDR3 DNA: TGTGCCAGCAGCTCACGGACTAGCTTTGAGCAGTTCTTC

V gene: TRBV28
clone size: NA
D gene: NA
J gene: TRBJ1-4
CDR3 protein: CASSRQVNEKLFF
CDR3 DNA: TGTGCCAGCAGTCGACAGGTTAATGAAAAACTGTTTTTT

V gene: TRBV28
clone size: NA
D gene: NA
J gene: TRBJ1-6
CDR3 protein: CASSSHRANNSPLHF
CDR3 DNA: TGTGCCAGCAGTTCCCACAGGGCTAATAATTCACCCCTCCACTTT

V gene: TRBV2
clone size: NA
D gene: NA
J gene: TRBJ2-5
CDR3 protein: CASSVSEETQYF
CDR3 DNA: TGTGCCAGCAGTGTTTCGGAAGAGACCCAGTACTTC

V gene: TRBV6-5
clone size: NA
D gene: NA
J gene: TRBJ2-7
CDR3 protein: CASSPPSYEQYF
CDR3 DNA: TGTGCCAGCAGTCCTCCCTCCTACGAGCAGTACTTC

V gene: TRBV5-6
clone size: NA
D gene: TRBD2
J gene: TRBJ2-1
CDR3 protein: CASSFRTSGQFF
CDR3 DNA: TGTGCCAGCAGCTTTCGGACTAGCGGACAGTTCTTC

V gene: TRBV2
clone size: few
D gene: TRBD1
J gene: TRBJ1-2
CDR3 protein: CASDRTGTNYGYTF
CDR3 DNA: TGTGCCAGCGATAGGACAGGGACTAACTATGGCTACACCTTC

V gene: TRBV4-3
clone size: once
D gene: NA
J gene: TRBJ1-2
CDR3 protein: CASSHGIGERNAYTF
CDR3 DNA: TGCGCCAGCAGCCATGGAATCGGGGAAAGAAATGCCTACACCTTC

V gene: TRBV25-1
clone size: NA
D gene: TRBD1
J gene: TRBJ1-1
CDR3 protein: CASTRPGGFSTEAFF
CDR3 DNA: TGTGCCAGCACCCGGCCAGGGGGATTCAGTACTGAAGCTTTCTTT

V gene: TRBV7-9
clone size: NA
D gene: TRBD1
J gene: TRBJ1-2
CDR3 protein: CASSQGGQGHGYTF
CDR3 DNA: TGTGCCAGCAGCCAGGGGGGACAGGGGCATGGCTACACCTTC

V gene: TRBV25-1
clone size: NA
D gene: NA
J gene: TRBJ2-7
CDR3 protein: CASSELGSGENEQYF
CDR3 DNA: TGTGCCAGCAGTGAATTGGGCTCAGGGGAAAACGAGCAGTACTTC

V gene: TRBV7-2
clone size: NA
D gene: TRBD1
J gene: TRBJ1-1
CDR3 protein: CASLYSQGSYTEAFF
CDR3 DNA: TGTGCCAGTTTATACTCACAGGGGTCGTACACTGAAGCTTTCTTT

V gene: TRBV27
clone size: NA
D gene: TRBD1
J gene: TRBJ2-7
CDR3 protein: CASRLQGAIYEQYF
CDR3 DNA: TGTGCCAGCCGATTACAGGGGGCCATCTACGAGCAGTACTTC

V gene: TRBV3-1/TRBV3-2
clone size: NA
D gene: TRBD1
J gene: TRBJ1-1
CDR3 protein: CASSRPGQLNTEAFF
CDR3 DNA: TGTGCCAGCAGCCGCCCGGGACAGTTGAACACTGAAGCTTTCTTT

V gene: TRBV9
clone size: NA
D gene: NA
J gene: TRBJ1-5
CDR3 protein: CASSVATDGNQPQHF
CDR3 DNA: TGTGCCAGCAGCGTAGCTACTGACGGGAATCAGCCCCAGCATTTT

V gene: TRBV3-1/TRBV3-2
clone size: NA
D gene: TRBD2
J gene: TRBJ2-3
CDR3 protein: CASSQGGARRGDTQYF
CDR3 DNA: TGTGCCAGCAGCCAAGGCGGCGCCCGGCGGGGGGATACGCAGTATTTT

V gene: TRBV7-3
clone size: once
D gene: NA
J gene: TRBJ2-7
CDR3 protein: CASSLTKGRYEQYF
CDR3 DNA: TGTGCCAGCAGCTTAACGAAGGGGAGGTACGAGCAGTACTTC

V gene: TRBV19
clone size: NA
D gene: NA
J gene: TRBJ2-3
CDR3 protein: CASRRERGDTQYF
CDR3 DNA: TGTGCCAGTAGGAGGGAACGGGGAGATACGCAGTATTTT

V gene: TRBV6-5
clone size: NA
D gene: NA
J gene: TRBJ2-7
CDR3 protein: CASSLYGLYEQYF
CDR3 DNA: TGTGCCAGCAGTCTGTATGGACTCTACGAGCAGTACTTC

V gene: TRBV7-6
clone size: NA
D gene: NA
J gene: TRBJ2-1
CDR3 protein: CASSLEAASYNEQFF
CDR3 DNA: TGTGCCAGCAGCTTAGAGGCAGCGTCCTACAATGAGCAGTTCTTC

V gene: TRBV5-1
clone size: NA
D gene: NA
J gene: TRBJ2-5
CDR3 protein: CASSLGQGGETQYF
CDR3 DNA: TGCGCCAGCAGCTTGGGGCAGGGAGGAGAGACCCAGTACTTC

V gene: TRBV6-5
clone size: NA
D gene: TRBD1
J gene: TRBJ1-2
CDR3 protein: CASSYSDRADGYTF
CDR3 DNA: TGTGCCAGCAGTTATTCGGACAGGGCCGATGGCTACACCTTC

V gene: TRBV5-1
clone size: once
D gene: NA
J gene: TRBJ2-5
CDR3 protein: CATSDYEEETQYF
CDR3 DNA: TGCGCCACCTCAGACTATGAAGAAGAGACCCAGTACTTC

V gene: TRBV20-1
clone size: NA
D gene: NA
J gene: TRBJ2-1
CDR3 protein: CSARIINEQFF
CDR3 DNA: TGCAGTGCGAGGATTATCAATGAGCAGTTCTTC

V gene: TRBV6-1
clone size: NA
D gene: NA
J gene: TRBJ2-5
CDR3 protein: CASSEPLGTQYF
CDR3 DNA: TGTGCCAGCAGTGAACCTCTAGGGACCCAGTACTTC

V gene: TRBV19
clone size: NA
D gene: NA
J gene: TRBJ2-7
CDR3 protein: CASSILGGGLPHEQYF
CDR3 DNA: TGTGCCAGTAGTATCCTAGGGGGGGGCTTGCCCCACGAGCAGTACTTC

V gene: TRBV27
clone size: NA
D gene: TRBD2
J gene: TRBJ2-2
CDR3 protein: CASSLDVGGYGELFF
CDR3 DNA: TGTGCCAGCAGTTTAGACGTGGGAGGGTACGGGGAGCTGTTTTTT

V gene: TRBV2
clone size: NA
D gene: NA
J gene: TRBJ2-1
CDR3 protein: CASSESRDNEQFF
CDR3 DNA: TGTGCCAGCAGTGAATCGAGAGACAATGAGCAGTTCTTC

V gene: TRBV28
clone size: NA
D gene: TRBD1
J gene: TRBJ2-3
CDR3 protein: CASSLIGQAADTDTQYF
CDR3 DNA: TGTGCCAGCAGTTTAATCGGACAGGCCGCGGACACAGATACGCAGTATTTT

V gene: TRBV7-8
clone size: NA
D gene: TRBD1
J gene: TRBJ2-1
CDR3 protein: CASTSEDRVRDEQFF
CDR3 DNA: TGTGCCAGCACCTCCGAGGACAGGGTCAGGGATGAGCAGTTCTTC

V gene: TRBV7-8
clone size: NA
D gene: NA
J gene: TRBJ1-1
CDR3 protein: CASSPSPRTEAFF
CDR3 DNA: TGTGCCAGCAGCCCTTCACCGCGGACTGAAGCTTTCTTT

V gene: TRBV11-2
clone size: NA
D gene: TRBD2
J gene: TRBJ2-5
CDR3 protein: CASSLVPLPAGDQETQYF
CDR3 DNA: TGTGCCAGCAGCTTAGTCCCCCTTCCAGCGGGGGATCAAGAGACCCAGTACTTC

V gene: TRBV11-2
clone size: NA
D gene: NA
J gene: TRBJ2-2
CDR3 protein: CASSSGVLFF
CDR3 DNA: TGTGCCAGCAGCTCGGGTGTGCTGTTTTTT

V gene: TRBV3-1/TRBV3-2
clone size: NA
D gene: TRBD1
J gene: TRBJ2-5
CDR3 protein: CASSPAHRGETQYF
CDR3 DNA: TGTGCCAGCAGCCCGGCACACAGGGGTGAGACCCAGTACTTC

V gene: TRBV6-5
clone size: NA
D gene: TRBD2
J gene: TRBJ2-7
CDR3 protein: CASSYTVAGVEQYF
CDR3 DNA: TGTGCCAGCAGTTACACCGTAGCGGGAGTTGAGCAGTACTTC

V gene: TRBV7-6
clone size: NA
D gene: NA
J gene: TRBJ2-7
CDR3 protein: CASSPRDKRQHNEQYF
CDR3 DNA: TGTGCCAGCAGCCCCCGGGACAAGCGACAACACAACGAGCAGTACTTC

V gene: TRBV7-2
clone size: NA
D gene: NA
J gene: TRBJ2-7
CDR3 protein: CASSLYRDGLEQYF
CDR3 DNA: TGTGCCAGCAGCTTATACCGGGATGGGCTCGAGCAGTACTTC

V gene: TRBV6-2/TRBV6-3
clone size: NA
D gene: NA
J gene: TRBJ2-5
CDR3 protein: CASSNTGTQYF
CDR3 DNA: TGTGCCAGCAGCAATACGGGGACCCAGTACTTC